This T cell receptor beta chain stems from a study of identical twins. Study results and caveats: Insertions were reduced in abundant cord blood beta clonotypes but not in memory repertoires.

Template switching (which added a universal primer site) was used, and cDNA carried unique molecular identifiers. TCRdb re-called the 5' RACE reads with MiXCR, one entry per CDR3 protein. The sample lists a few hundred thousand distinct CDR3 sequences, around 9% seen once, with under 10% in the top ten. The CDR3 is 13 residues long. The V and J ends lost 8 bases and 3 bases, in that order; junction bases with no gene match: 2. The V gene's germline CDR1 is SGHVS and CDR2 FNYEAQ. This clonotype was seen many times. Its antigen is still unknown. This rearrangement joins TRBV7-6 to TRBJ1-4; 8 bases are shared with TRBD1. The specimen was naive T cells sorted from blood. This TCR was sampled from a woman in her 50s in good health. The chain's CDR3 is CASGQGPNEKLFF. Here the CDR3 DNA reads TGTGCCAGCGGACAGGGTCCTAATGAAAAACTGTTTTTT.